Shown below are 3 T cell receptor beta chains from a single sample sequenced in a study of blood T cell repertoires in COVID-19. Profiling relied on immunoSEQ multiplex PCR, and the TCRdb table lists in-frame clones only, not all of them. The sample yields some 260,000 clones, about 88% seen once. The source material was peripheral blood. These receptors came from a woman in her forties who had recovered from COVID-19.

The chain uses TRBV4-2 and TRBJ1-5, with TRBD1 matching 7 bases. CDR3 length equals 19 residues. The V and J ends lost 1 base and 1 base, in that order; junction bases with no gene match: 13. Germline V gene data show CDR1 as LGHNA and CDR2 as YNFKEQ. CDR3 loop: CASSQATGPQTGSNQPQHF. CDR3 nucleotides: TGTGCCAGCAGCCAAGCTACGGGTCCCCAGACAGGGAGCAATCAGCCCCAGCATTTT.

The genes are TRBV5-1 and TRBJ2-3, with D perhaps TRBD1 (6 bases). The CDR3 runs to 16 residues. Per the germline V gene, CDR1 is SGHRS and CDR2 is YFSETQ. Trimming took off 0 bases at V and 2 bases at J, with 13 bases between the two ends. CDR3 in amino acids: CASSLGPGESTDTQYF. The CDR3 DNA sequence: TGCGCCAGCAGCTTGGGGCCAGGGGAATCCACAGATACGCAGTATTTT.

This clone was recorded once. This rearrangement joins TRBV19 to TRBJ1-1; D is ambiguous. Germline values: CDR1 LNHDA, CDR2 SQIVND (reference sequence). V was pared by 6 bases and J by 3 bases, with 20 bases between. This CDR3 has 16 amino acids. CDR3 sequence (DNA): TGTGCCAGTAGCCAAACGCAGCGGTCCCGTCACACTGAAGCTTTCTTT. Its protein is CASSQTQRSRHTEAFF.